The 9 T cell receptor beta chains below all came from one sample that was sequenced in a study of blood T cells in healthy people across ages. Together with a sample-barcoded 5' primer, a J-beta primer mix was included in a second PCR lasting about 6 to 11 cycles. TCRdb re-called the 5' RACE reads with MiXCR, one entry per CDR3 protein. The repertoire has about 1,800,000 distinct CDR3 sequences, about 30% of them found once; the top ten carry roughly 8%. The sequencing sample was made of blood. The receptors were gathered from a woman in her 30s in good health.

This clonotype was seen a handful of times. DNA of the CDR3: TGCGCCAGCAGCTTGGCCCCCGGGGTCCAGAATGGCTACACCTTC. The encoded protein is CASSLAPGVQNGYTF. The J gene is TRBJ1-2, the V gene TRBV5-1; no clear D gene. The CDR3 length is 15 residues. Trimming stripped 0 bases from V and 6 bases from J, with 15 bases between. Germline CDR1 is SGHRS and CDR2 is YFSETQ.

This clonotype was seen a handful of times. CDR3 DNA sequence: TGCGCCAGCAGGCGGGGGGCCACAGATACGCAGTATTTT. Protein sequence: CASRRGATDTQYF. The chain links TRBV5-1 to TRBJ2-3; 8 nucleotides match TRBD2. The CDR3 is 13 amino acids. The ends lost 5 bases at V and 2 bases at J; junction bases unmatched: 1. Germline CDR1 and CDR2: SGHRS and YFSETQ. Full variable domain (rest looked up from reference TRBV5-1 and TRBJ2-3): KAGVTQTPRYLIKTRGQQVTLSCSPISGHRSVSWYQQTPGQGLQFLFEYFSETQRNKGNFPGRFSGRQFSNSRSEMNVSTLELGDSALYLCASRRGATDTQYFGPGTRLTVL.

The chain links TRBV20-1 to TRBJ1-2, with D unresolved. This CDR3 spans 14 amino acids. Trimming left V 0 bases short and J 4 bases short, with 12 bases between. The germline V gene has CDR1 DFQATT and CDR2 SNEGSKA (reference sequence). This chain's CDR3 is CSARDPGNSYGYTF. The CDR3 coding sequence is TGCAGTGCTAGAGATCCCGGGAACAGCTATGGCTACACCTTC.

This clonotype occurred a few times. The J gene is TRBJ2-1, the V gene TRBV20-1, with 9 bases aligning to TRBD1. Germline V gives CDR1 DFQATT, CDR2 SNEGSKA (reference sequence). With 2 bases clipped from V and 15 bases from J, the junction kept 11 bases outside the gene matches. The CDR3 extends over 13 amino acids. CDR3 bases: TGCAGTGCTAGAATTGGGACAGGGTCAGGTGGGTTCTTC. This gives the protein CSARIGTGSGGFF.

The J gene is TRBJ2-1, the V gene TRBV19, with TRBD2 identical over 9 bases. Germline assignment: CDR1 LNHDA and CDR2 SQIVND (reference sequence). The CDR3 contains 13 residues. V shed 6 bases, J shed 12 bases, and the junction held 9 bases outside the gene matches. In nucleotides, the CDR3 is TGTGCCAGTAGACAGATAGCGGGAGCTGGGCAGTTCTTC. Translation: CASRQIAGAGQFF.

This clonotype was counted ten times or more. The CDR3 nucleotides read TGTGCCAGCAGCGTAGAGGTGGGGATGGGGCAGTACTTC. Its translation: CASSVEVGMGQYF. V gene TRBV9 combines with J gene TRBJ2-7; D ambiguous. V was clipped by 0 bases and J by 9 bases, with 13 bases between them. The germline V gene encodes CDR1 SGDLS and CDR2 YYNGEE. The CDR3 totals 13 residues.

As to this clonotype: At one of its ends the junction is not consistent with the germline gene, which may arise from a read error. The V and J genes are TRBV5-1 and TRBJ2-3, with TRBD1 matching over 8 bases. Germline CDR1 and CDR2: SGHRS and YFSETQ. This CDR3 has 15 residues. CDR3 residues: CASSLAQGAADAQYF. The CDR3 region has the DNA TGCGCCAGCAGCTTGGCGCAGGGGGCCGCAGATGCGCAGTATTTT. The whole variable domain, remainder taken from reference TRBV5-1 and TRBJ2-3, is KAGVTQTPRYLIKTRGQQVTLSCSPISGHRSVSWYQQTPGQGLQFLFEYFSETQRNKGNFPGRFSGRQFSNSRSEMNVSTLELGDSALYLCASSLAQGAADAQYFGPGTRLTVL.

The chain couples TRBV4-1 to TRBJ2-5, with unresolved D. From germline, CDR1 is MGHRA and CDR2 YSYEKL. The CDR3 length is 14 residues. The V end lost 0 bases, the J end lost 4 bases, and 9 bases lay between the germline ends. The CDR3 is CASSQELVRETQYF. The CDR3 coding sequence is TGCGCCAGCAGCCAAGAGCTGGTGCGAGAGACCCAGTACTTC.

The chain has TRBV10-1 and TRBJ2-2; D call uncertain. This CDR3 spans 15 amino acids. The V gene's germline CDR1 is WNHNN and CDR2 SYGVQD (reference sequence). Between the trimmed V and J ends, which lost 3 bases and 1 base, there was a span of 9 bases. CDR3 DNA: TGCGCCAGCAGTGATGGTACCAAGAACACCGGGGAGCTGTTTTTT. It translates to CASSDGTKNTGELFF.